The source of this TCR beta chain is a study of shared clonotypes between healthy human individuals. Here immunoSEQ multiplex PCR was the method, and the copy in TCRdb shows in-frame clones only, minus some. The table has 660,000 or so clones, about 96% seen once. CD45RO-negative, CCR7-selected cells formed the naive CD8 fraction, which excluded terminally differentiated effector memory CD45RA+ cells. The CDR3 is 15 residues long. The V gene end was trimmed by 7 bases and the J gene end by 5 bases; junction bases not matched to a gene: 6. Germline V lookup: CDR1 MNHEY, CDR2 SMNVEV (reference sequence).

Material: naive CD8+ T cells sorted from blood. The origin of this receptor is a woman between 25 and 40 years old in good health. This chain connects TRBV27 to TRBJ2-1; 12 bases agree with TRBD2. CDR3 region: CASTPGLAGHNEQFF. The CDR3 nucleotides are TGTGCCAGCACCCCGGGACTAGCGGGCCACAATGAGCAGTTCTTC.